Sequencing of this T cell receptor (beta chain) was carried out in a study of T cells in Graves' hyperthyroidism and ophthalmopathy. Findings of the study overall: Before onset, by a median of about seven months, the model predicted ophthalmopathy. Most thyroid clonotypes with frequency above 0.001 were detected in blood. A 13 V-J signature model discriminated ophthalmopathy versus stable hyperthyroidism.

This clonotype was detected only a few times. Antigen specificity is unknown. It was considered stable Graves' hyperthyroidism when ophthalmopathy did not progress within 18 months. It was RNA transcripts that yielded the amplified TCR beta CDR3 regions. The TCR CDR3 was amplified in a first-round RT-PCR using the HTBI primer set. Via MiXCR, TCRdb re-called the multiplex PCR reads, giving one row per CDR3 protein. This sample has under 700,000 distinct CDR3 sequences, with under 60% found just once. The CDR3 sequence is 16 residues long. Germline V gives CDR1 SNHLY, CDR2 FYNNEI. Between the trimmed V and J ends, which lost 2 bases and 3 bases, there was a span of 16 bases.

The sequencing sample was made of peripheral blood or thyroid tissue (not recorded which). This chain joins TRBV2 and TRBJ1-2; TRBD1 is a possible D gene (6 bases). This receptor was taken from a woman aged 18-29 years with Graves' hyperthyroidism. In DNA, the CDR3 is TGTGCCAGCAGTGAAAAGAAGGGGGAATACGACTATGGCTACACCTTC. Translated: CASSEKKGEYDYGYTF.